These 9 T cell receptor beta chains originate from one sample sequenced in a study of blood T cell repertoires in COVID-19. Some clones are missing from TCRdb's copy, which holds only in-frame ones; the method was immunoSEQ multiplex PCR. This table has roughly 200,000 clones, more than 75% appearing once. The sequencing input was peripheral blood. The source of these receptors is a woman over 75 with acute or convalescent COVID-19.

This clone was recorded only once. The chain carries TRBV5-1 and TRBJ1-1; 7 nucleotides align to TRBD1. The V gene's germline CDR1 is SGHRS and CDR2 YFSETQ. V shed 0 bases, J shed 7 bases, and the junction held 9 bases outside the gene matches. This CDR3 is 15 amino acids long. The CDR3 protein is CASSLAQGGRHEAFF. CDR3 nucleotide sequence: TGCGCCAGCAGCTTGGCCCAGGGGGGACGTCATGAAGCTTTCTTT.

This rearrangement joins TRBV20-1 to TRBJ2-7, with TRBD2 matching 8 bases. CDR1 is DFQATT and CDR2 is SNEGSKA in the germline V gene (reference sequence). The trim removed 3 bases at V and 2 bases at J, leaving 9 bases unmatched. This CDR3 spans 15 amino acids. CDR3 residues: CSASFPLAGAYEQYF. In DNA form, the CDR3 reads TGCAGTGCTAGTTTTCCCCTAGCGGGTGCCTACGAGCAGTACTTC.

This chain connects TRBV13 to TRBJ2-4; weak D call: TRBD1 (6 bases). The V gene lost 5 bases and the J gene lost 6 bases, with 11 bases spanning the gap. CDR3 length: 13 amino acids. Germline V gives CDR1 PRHDT, CDR2 FYEKMQ (reference sequence). The CDR3 coding sequence is TGTGCCAGCAGCGCCCGACAGGTAAACATTCAGTACTTC. As protein: CASSARQVNIQYF.

The chain carries TRBV3-1 (or the pseudogene TRBV3-2) and TRBJ2-2; D is perhaps TRBD1 (6 bases). The germline V and J ends were trimmed by 1 base and 4 bases, with 13 bases remaining between them. The CDR3 contains 16 residues. Per the germline V gene, CDR1 is LGHDT and CDR2 is YNNKEL (reference sequence). The CDR3 protein is CASSQVYRVGTGELFF. CDR3 bases: TGTGCCAGCAGCCAAGTCTACAGGGTCGGCACCGGGGAGCTGTTTTTT.

For the CDR3, the DNA is TGTGCCAGCAGTACAAGGGACAGGGGGGACTACGAGCAGTACTTC. Protein product: CASSTRDRGDYEQYF. The rearrangement uses TRBV28 and TRBJ2-7; 11 bases map to TRBD1. The V gene end was trimmed by 5 bases and the J gene end by 3 bases; junction bases not matched to a gene: 6. This CDR3 is 15 amino acids long. Germline loops: CDR1 MDHEN, CDR2 SYDVKM.

This sequence joins TRBV10-3 and TRBJ2-7, with D tentatively TRBD2 (5 bases). The V end lost 11 bases, the J end lost 1 base, and 12 bases lay between the germline ends. Per germline, CDR1 ENHRY and CDR2 SYGVKD. The CDR3 is made up of 12 amino acids. The DNA for the CDR3 is TGTGCCGCCAGCGGCGGATCCTACGAGCAGTACTTC. Amino acid sequence: CAASGGSYEQYF.

This clone was detected only once. The chain links TRBV5-1 to TRBJ1-3; possibly TRBD1 for D (5 bases). Germline V CDR1 and CDR2: SGHRS, YFSETQ. The CDR3 runs to 14 residues. The V and J ends lost 4 bases and 0 bases respectively, with 8 bases between them. The CDR3 bases are TGCGCCAGCAGCACAGGATACTCTGGAAACACCATATATTTT. Translating gives CASSTGYSGNTIYF.

The gene calls are TRBV4-3 and TRBJ2-7, with D maybe TRBD2 (8 bases). From germline, CDR1 is LGHNA and CDR2 YSLEER. CDR3 length equals 16 residues. V lost 1 base and J lost 3, with 16 bases in between. The CDR3 DNA follows: TGCGCCAGCAGCCAAGGAGGGGGCCGGGAGGGCTACGAGCAGTACTTC. It encodes CASSQGGGREGYEQYF.

The table lists this clone with a few counts. Here the CDR3 DNA reads TGTGCCAGCAGCCGTTACAGGGGGACTGAGCAGTTCTTC. This sequence encodes CASSRYRGTEQFF. The chain employs TRBV9 and TRBJ2-1, with TRBD1 matching over 8 bases. CDR3 length equals 13 residues. V lost 4 bases, J lost 9 bases, and 6 bases stayed unmatched. Germline CDR1 and CDR2: SGDLS and YYNGEE.